This is a list of T cell receptor beta chains from one sample in a study of early T cells in non-severe SARS-CoV-2 infection. TCRdb used MiXCR to reprocess the 5' RACE reads, holding one entry per CDR3 protein. The table shows roughly 29,000 distinct CDR3 sequences, with over 2.5% occurring only once. Sequenced input: whole blood. These receptors originate from an adult who was a healthcare worker with PCR-confirmed SARS-CoV-2 infection or an uninfected control (not recorded which). Both conserved end residues are part of each CDR3. The order of the fields is D gene, J gene, V gene, clone size, CDR3 protein, CDR3 DNA. The D gene is left open where the match is weak. Part of the rows lack a size; the others show once, few, many or a class for expanded clones.

D: TRBD2
J: TRBJ2-3
V: TRBV19
size: many
CDR3: CASSIGTSTSTDTQYF
DNA: TGTGCCAGTAGTATAGGGACTAGCACTAGCACAGATACGCAGTATTTT

D: TRBD1
J: TRBJ2-1
V: TRBV19
size: many
CDR3: CASMRQGRNNEQFF
DNA: TGTGCCAGTATGAGACAGGGGCGAAACAATGAGCAGTTCTTC

D: .
J: TRBJ1-1
V: TRBV10-2
size: many
CDR3: CASQGQPNTEAFF
DNA: TGCGCCAGCCAAGGACAGCCAAACACTGAAGCTTTCTTT

D: .
J: TRBJ2-3
V: TRBV7-3
size: many
CDR3: CASSLSDSGAQYF
DNA: TGTGCCAGCAGCTTAAGTGACAGTGGTGCGCAGTATTTT

D: .
J: TRBJ2-3
V: TRBV20-1
size: many
CDR3: CSAEAIAGTGSTDTQYF
DNA: TGCAGTGCTGAAGCAATAGCGGGGACAGGGAGCACAGATACGCAGTATTTT

D: .
J: TRBJ1-1
V: TRBV5-4
size: many
CDR3: CASSSQGVNTEAFF
DNA: TGTGCCAGCAGCTCACAGGGAGTGAACACTGAAGCTTTCTTT

D: TRBD1
J: TRBJ2-2
V: TRBV25-1
size: many
CDR3: CASSVRDRDSGELFF
DNA: TGTGCCAGCAGTGTCCGGGACAGGGATTCCGGGGAGCTGTTTTTT

D: .
J: TRBJ2-5
V: TRBV4-2
size: many
CDR3: CASSQDSEETQYF
DNA: TGTGCCAGCAGCCAAGATTCGGAAGAGACCCAGTACTTC

D: TRBD1
J: TRBJ1-1
V: TRBV10-3
size: many
CDR3: CATRRSGTEAAEAFF
DNA: TGTGCCACCAGACGATCCGGGACAGAAGCGGCTGAAGCTTTCTTT

D: .
J: TRBJ2-5
V: TRBV13
size: .
CDR3: CASSLAQHQETQYF
DNA: TGTGCCAGCAGCTTAGCACAGCACCAAGAGACCCAGTACTTC

D: .
J: TRBJ2-5
V: TRBV7-4
size: many
CDR3: CASSSTGKETQYF
DNA: TGTGCCAGCAGCTCGACAGGAAAAGAGACCCAGTACTTC

D: .
J: TRBJ1-3
V: TRBV30
size: medium-sized
CDR3: CAWKPTGSISGFSGNTIYF
DNA: TGTGCCTGGAAACCTACGGGCAGTATCTCTGGTTTCTCTGGAAACACCATATATTTT

D: TRBD1
J: TRBJ1-5
V: TRBV19
size: many
CDR3: CASKWTGEYQPQHF
DNA: TGTGCCAGTAAGTGGACAGGGGAATATCAGCCCCAGCATTTT

D: .
J: TRBJ1-5
V: TRBV11-2
size: many
CDR3: CASSSQQRGQPQHF
DNA: TGTGCCAGCAGCTCGCAGCAAAGGGGTCAGCCCCAGCATTTT

D: TRBD1
J: TRBJ1-1
V: TRBV5-1
size: many
CDR3: CASRMGTGTVNTEAFF
DNA: TGCGCCAGCAGGATGGGGACAGGGACGGTGAACACTGAAGCTTTCTTT

D: TRBD2
J: TRBJ2-3
V: TRBV7-9
size: .
CDR3: CASSPLAGELGDTQYF
DNA: TGTGCCAGCAGCCCACTAGCGGGGGAGCTGGGCGATACGCAGTATTTT

D: TRBD1
J: TRBJ2-1
V: TRBV10-2
size: many
CDR3: CASTRQGPRGSYNEQFF
DNA: TGCGCCAGTACCAGACAGGGCCCCCGGGGCTCCTACAATGAGCAGTTCTTC

D: TRBD1
J: TRBJ2-2
V: TRBV19
size: medium-sized
CDR3: CASTGQGASTGELFF
DNA: TGTGCCAGTACGGGACAGGGGGCTAGTACCGGGGAGCTGTTTTTT

D: .
J: TRBJ1-6
V: TRBV20-1
size: medium-sized
CDR3: CSARADAGSPLHF
DNA: TGCAGTGCTAGGGCGGACGCGGGTTCACCCCTCCACTTT

D: .
J: TRBJ1-2
V: TRBV20-1
size: many
CDR3: CSARAPGSAGYGYTF
DNA: TGCAGTGCTAGAGCCCCGGGAAGTGCGGGCTATGGCTACACCTTC

D: .
J: TRBJ2-4
V: TRBV5-5
size: many
CDR3: CASSLVGSLAKNIQYF
DNA: TGTGCCAGCAGCTTGGTGGGGAGTTTAGCCAAAAACATTCAGTACTTC

D: .
J: TRBJ1-1
V: TRBV20-1
size: many
CDR3: CSAGKRWPGNTEAFF
DNA: TGCAGTGCGGGAAAACGGTGGCCCGGGAACACTGAAGCTTTCTTT

D: .
J: TRBJ1-6
V: TRBV7-6
size: many
CDR3: CASSLAGTNSPLHF
DNA: TGTGCCAGCAGCTTAGCAGGGACCAATTCACCCCTCCACTTT